Following are 3 T cell receptor beta chains from one sample sequenced in a study of response to subunit inactivated influenza vaccine. TCRdb redid the calling of the RT-PCR reads with MiXCR, one entry per CDR3 protein. The repertoire holds roughly 790,000 distinct CDR3 sequences, with about 20% as singletons. The source was PBMCs from blood, collected around 5 days after vaccination. These receptors were taken from a man between 50 and 59 years old who received an inactivated influenza vaccine.

V is TRBV11-3 and J is TRBJ2-1; tentatively, D is TRBD1 (6 bases). Trimming left V 5 bases short and J 6 bases short, with 8 bases between. Germline V gene data show CDR1 as SGHNT and CDR2 as YENEEA. This CDR3 is 12 amino acids long. The CDR3 DNA follows: TGTGCCAGCAGCGCAGGGGTCAATGAGCAGTTCTTC. Translating it yields CASSAGVNEQFF.

The chain has TRBV29-1 and TRBJ2-1; D is possibly TRBD1 (7 bases). CDR1 is SQVTM and CDR2 is ANQGSEA in the germline V gene. V gave up 6 bases and J gave up 8 bases, with 14 bases separating them. The CDR3 extends over 12 amino acids. CDR3 in amino acids: CSVASRGDEQFF. DNA for the CDR3: TGCAGCGTCGCAAGCAGGGGGGATGAGCAGTTCTTC.

In this sample, this clonotype turned up a few times. This chain joins TRBV7-3 and TRBJ1-1, with D unresolved. The CDR3 covers 15 residues. V gave up 2 bases and J gave up 0 bases, with 10 bases separating them. The germline V gene has CDR1 SGHTA and CDR2 FQGTGA. The CDR3 bases are TGTGCCAGCAGCTTAGGGGTTGGCATGAACACTGAAGCTTTCTTT. It is translated as CASSLGVGMNTEAFF.